The clone carrying this T cell receptor beta chain was counted many times. The antigen is unknown. RNA transcripts provided the source from which TCR beta CDR3 regions were amplified. Using the HTBI primer set, a first-round RT-PCR was run on the TCR CDR3. One entry per CDR3 protein, called by TCRdb with MiXCR from the multiplex PCR reads. The profile shows about 610,000 distinct CDR3 sequences, more than 15% of them singletons. Exclusion criteria comprised uncontrolled infection, other autoimmune disease, pregnancy or lactation. Trimming stripped 4 bases from V and 4 bases from J, with 19 bases between. The V gene's germline CDR1 is SGHRS and CDR2 YFSETQ. The CDR3 is made up of 16 amino acids. The sample is drawn from a study of T cells in Graves' hyperthyroidism and ophthalmopathy. Study as a whole: Specimen type is peripheral blood, collected at initial diagnosis prior to any treatment.

The study, taken as a whole, reports: Blood also showed most of the thyroid clonotypes that were expanded above 0.001. Ophthalmopathy was model-predicted a median roughly 6.5 months pre-onset.

The chain combines TRBV5-1 with TRBJ2-3; TRBD2 is a possible D gene (6 bases). The TCR comes from a woman between 40 and 55 years old with Graves' ophthalmopathy. The sample consisted of blood. The CDR3 region has the DNA TGCGCCAGCAGCCGCGAGACTAGTCTTAAATCAGATACGCAGTATTTT. It translates to CASSRETSLKSDTQYF.